This T cell receptor beta chain appears in the sequencing data of a study of beta chain features in type 1 diabetes. Study-level points and caveats: Lower insertion and higher deletion counts appeared at VDJ junctions in type 1 diabetes patients.

The isolated RNA, all of it, was reverse transcribed, so expressed TCRB transcripts were what got sequenced. Each sample of naive, central memory or regulatory T cells had, on average, about 3.57 million reads. Data came from immunoSEQ multiplex PCR; TCRdb stores just in-frame clones and leaves some out. The table has more than 20,000 clones, almost 70% seen once; the top ten hold 2% to 2.5%. Germline CDR1 and CDR2: SGHTA and FQGNSA. CDR3 length: 14 residues. V shed 5 bases and J shed 5 bases, with 15 bases lying between them. A remark on this clone: Its target is unknown.

The TCR sequence derives from a woman aged 40-49 years in good health. Sequenced sample: Tregs from blood. The V gene is TRBV7-2, the J gene TRBJ1-2, with TRBD1 as a possible D gene (6 bases). The CDR3: CASSGTGLGYGYTF. In DNA, the CDR3 is TGTGCCAGCAGCGGTACAGGGTTAGGGTATGGCTACACCTTC.